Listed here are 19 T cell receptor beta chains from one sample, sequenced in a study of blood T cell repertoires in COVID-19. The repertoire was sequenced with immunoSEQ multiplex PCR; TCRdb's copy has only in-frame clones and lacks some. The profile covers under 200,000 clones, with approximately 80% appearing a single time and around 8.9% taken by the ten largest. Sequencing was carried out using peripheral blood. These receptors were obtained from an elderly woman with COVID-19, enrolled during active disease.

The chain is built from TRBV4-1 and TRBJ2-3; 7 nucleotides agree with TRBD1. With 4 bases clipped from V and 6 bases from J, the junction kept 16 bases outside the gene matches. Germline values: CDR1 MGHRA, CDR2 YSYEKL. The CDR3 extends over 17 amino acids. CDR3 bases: TGCGCCAGCAGCCTCGATTTCCACAGGGGAACCCCCGATACGCAGTATTTT. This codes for CASSLDFHRGTPDTQYF.

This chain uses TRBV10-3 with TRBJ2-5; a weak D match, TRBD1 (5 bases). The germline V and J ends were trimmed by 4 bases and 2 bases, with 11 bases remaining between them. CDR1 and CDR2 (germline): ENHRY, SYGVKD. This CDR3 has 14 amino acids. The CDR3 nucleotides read TGTGCCATCAGTGCAAGGGGCGTGCAAGAGACCCAGTACTTC. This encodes CAISARGVQETQYF.

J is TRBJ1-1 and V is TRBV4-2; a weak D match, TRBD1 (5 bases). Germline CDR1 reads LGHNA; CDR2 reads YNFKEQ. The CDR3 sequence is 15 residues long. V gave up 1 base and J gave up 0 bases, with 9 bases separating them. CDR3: CASSQGGALNTEAFF. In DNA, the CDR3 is TGTGCCAGCAGCCAAGGGGGCGCGTTGAACACTGAAGCTTTCTTT.

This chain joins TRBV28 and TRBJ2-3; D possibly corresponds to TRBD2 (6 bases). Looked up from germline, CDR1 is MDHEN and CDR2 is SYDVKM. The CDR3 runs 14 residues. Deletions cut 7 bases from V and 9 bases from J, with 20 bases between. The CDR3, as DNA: TGTGCCAGCAACCTCGGGACTGCCAAGGGGACGCAGTATTTT. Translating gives CASNLGTAKGTQYF. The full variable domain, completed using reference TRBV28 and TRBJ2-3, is DVKVTQSSRYLVKRTGEKVFLECVQDMDHENMFWYRQDPGLGLRLIYFSYDVKMKEKGDIPEGYSVSREKKERFSLILESASTNQTSMYLCASNLGTAKGTQYFGPGTRLTVL.

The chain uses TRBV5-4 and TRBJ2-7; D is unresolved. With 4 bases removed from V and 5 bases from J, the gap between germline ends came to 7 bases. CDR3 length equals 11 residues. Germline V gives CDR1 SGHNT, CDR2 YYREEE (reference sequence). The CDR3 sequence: CASSGRDEQYF. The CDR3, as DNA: TGTGCCAGCAGCGGCCGGGACGAGCAGTACTTC.

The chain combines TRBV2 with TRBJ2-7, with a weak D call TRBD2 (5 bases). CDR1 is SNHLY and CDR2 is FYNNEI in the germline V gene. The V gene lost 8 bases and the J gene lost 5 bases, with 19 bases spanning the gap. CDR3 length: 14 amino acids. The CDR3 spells CASRFEGQENEQYF. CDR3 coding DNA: TGTGCCAGCCGCTTCGAGGGTCAGGAAAACGAGCAGTACTTC. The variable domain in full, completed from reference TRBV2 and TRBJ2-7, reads EPEVTQTPSHQVTQMGQEVILRCVPISNHLYFYWYRQILGQKVEFLVSFYNNEISEKSEIFDDQFSVERPDGSNFTLKIRSTKLEDSAMYFCASRFEGQENEQYFGPGTRLTVT.

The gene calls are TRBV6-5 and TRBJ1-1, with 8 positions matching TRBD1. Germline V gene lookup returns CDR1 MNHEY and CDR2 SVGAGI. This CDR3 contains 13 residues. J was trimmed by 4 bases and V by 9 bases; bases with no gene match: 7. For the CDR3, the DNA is TGTGCCAGTGAGGACAGGGCCCTCACTGAAGCTTTCTTT. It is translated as CASEDRALTEAFF.

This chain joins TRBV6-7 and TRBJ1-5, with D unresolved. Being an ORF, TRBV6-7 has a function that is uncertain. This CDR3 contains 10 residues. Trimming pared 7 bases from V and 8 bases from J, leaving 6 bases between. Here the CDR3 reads CASIPKPQHF. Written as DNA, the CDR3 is TGTGCCAGCATTCCAAAGCCCCAGCATTTT.

The CDR3 DNA reads as TGTGCCAGCAGCTCAAAGGTGGGAGGGACCTACGAGCAGTACTTC. This translates into CASSSKVGGTYEQYF. The J gene is TRBJ2-7, the V gene TRBV7-6; 7 bases fit TRBD2. The CDR3 runs to 15 residues. V lost 4 bases, J lost 2 bases, and 8 bases stayed unmatched. The germline V gene has CDR1 SGHVS and CDR2 FNYEAQ. Combining the CDR3 with reference TRBV7-6 and TRBJ2-7 gives the whole variable domain GAGVSQSPRYKVTKRGQDVALRCDPISGHVSLYWYRQALGQGPEFLTYFNYEAQQDKSGLPNDRFSAERPEGSISTLTIQRTEQRDSAMYRCASSSKVGGTYEQYFGPGTRLTVT.

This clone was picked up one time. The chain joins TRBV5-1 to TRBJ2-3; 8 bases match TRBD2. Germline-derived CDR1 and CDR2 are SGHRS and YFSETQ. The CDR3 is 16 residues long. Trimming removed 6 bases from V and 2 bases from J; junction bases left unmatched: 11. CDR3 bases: TGCGCCAGCACCGATCGAGCGGGGGTGCTCACAGATACGCAGTATTTT. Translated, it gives CASTDRAGVLTDTQYF.

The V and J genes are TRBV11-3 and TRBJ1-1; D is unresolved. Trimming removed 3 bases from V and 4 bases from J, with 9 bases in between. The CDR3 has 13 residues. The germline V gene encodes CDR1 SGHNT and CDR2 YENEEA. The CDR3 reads CASSFSRTTEAFF. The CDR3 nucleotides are TGTGCCAGCAGCTTCAGTCGCACCACTGAAGCTTTCTTT.

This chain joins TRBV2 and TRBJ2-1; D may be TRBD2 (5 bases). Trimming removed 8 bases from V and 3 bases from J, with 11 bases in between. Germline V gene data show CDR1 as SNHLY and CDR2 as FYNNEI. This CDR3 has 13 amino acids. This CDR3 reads CASSLAGYNEQFF. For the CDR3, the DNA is TGTGCCAGCTCCCTAGCTGGCTACAATGAGCAGTTCTTC.

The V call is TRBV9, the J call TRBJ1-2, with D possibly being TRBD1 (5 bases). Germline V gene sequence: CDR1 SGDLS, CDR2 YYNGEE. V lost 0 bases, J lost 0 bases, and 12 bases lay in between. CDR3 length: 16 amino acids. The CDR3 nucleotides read TGTGCCAGCAGCGTAGCTCCGGGGGAACCTAACTATGGCTACACCTTC. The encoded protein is CASSVAPGEPNYGYTF.

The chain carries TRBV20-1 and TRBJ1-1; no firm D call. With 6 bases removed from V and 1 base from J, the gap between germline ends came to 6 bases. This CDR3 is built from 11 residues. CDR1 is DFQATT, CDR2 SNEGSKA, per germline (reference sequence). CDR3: CSAQKNTEAFF. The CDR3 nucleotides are TGCAGTGCACAGAAGAACACTGAAGCTTTCTTT.

The CDR3 protein is CASSPGGNTGELFF. CDR3 sequence (DNA): TGTGCCAGCAGCCCCGGGGGGAACACCGGGGAGCTGTTTTTT. The J gene is TRBJ2-2, the V gene TRBV3-1 (or the pseudogene TRBV3-2), with D possibly being TRBD2 (6 bases). Germline CDR1 is LGHDT and CDR2 is YNNKEL (reference sequence). V lost 4 bases and J 1 base, leaving 7 bases between the germline ends. The CDR3 covers 14 residues.

In DNA, the CDR3 is TGTGCCAGTTTCCCGACAGCCTACTACACTGAAGCTTTCTTT. Amino acid sequence: CASFPTAYYTEAFF. The chain carries TRBV19 and TRBJ1-1, with a possible D match to TRBD1 (5 bases). CDR1 is LNHDA and CDR2 is SQIVND in the germline V gene (reference sequence). The germline V and J ends were trimmed by 8 bases and 3 bases, with 16 bases remaining between them. The CDR3 runs 14 residues.

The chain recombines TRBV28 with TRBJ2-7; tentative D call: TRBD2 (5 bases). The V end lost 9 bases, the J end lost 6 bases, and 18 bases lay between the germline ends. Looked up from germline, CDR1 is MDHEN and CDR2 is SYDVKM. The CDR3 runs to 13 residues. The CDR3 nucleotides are TGTGCCAGTACACTCAGCGGCCCCACCGAGCAGTACTTC. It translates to CASTLSGPTEQYF.

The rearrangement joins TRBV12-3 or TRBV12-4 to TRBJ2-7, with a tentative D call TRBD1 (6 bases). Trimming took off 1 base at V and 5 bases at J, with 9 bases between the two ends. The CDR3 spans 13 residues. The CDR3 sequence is CASSLGQGNEQYF. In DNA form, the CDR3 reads TGTGCCAGCAGTTTAGGGCAGGGGAACGAGCAGTACTTC.

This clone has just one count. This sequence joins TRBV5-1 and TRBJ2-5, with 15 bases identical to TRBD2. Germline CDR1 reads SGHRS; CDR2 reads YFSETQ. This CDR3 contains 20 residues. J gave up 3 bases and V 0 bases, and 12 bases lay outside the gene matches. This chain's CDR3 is CASSLELGFGLAGGEETQYF. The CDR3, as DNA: TGCGCCAGCAGCTTGGAATTGGGATTCGGACTAGCGGGAGGGGAAGAGACCCAGTACTTC.